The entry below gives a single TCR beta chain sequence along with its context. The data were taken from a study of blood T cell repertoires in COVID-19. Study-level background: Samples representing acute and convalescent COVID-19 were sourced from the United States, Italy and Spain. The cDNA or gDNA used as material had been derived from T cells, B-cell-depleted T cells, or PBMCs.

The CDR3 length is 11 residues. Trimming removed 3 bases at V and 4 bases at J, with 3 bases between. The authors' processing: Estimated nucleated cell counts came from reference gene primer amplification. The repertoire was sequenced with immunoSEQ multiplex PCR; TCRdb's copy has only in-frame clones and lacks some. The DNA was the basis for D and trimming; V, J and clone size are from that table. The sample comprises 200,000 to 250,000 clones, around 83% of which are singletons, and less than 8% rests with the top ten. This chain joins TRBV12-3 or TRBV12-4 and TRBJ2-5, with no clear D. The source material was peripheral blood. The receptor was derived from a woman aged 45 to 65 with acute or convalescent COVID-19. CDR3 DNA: TGTGCCAGCAGTTTTCTAGAGACCCAGTACTTC. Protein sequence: CASSFLETQYF.